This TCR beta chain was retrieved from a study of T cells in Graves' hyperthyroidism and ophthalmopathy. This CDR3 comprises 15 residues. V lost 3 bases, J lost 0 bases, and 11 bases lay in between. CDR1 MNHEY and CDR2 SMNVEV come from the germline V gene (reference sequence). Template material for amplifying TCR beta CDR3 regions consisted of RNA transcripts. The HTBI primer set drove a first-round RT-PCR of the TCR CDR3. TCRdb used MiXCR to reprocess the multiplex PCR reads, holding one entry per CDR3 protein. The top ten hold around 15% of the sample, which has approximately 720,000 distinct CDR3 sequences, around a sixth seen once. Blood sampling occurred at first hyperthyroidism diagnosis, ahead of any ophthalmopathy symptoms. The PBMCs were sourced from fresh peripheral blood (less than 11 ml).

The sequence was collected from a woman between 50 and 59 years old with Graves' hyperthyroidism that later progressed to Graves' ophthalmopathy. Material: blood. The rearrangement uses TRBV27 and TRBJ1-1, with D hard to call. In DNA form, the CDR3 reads TGTGCCAGCAGTTTGTGGGGTAGGATGAACACTGAAGCTTTCTTT. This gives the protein CASSLWGRMNTEAFF.